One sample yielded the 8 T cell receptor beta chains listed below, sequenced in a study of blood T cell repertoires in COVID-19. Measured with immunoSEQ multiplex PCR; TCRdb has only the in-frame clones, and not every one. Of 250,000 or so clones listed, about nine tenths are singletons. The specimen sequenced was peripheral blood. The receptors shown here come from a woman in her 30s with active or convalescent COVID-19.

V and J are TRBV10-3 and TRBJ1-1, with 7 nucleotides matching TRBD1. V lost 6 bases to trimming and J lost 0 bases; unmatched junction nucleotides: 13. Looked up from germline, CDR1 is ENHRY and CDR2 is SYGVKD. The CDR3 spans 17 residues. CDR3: CAISSNVGQFMNTEAFF. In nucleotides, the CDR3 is TGTGCCATCAGCTCGAACGTGGGACAGTTCATGAACACTGAAGCTTTCTTT.

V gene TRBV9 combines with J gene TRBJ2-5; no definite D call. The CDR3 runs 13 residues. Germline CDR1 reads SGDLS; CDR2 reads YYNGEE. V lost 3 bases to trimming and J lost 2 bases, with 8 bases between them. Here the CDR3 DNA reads TGTGCCAGCAGCGCCCACTCACAAGAGACCCAGTACTTC. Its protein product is CASSAHSQETQYF. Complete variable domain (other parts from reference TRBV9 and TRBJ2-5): DSGVTQTPKHLITATGQRVTLRCSPRSGDLSVYWYQQSLDQGLQFLIQYYNGEERAKGNILERFSAQQFPDLHSELNLSSLELGDSALYFCASSAHSQETQYFGPGTRLLVL.

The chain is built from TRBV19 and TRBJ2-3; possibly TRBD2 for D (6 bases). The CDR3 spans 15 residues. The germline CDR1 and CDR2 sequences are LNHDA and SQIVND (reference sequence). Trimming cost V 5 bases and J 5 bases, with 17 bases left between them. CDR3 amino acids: CASSFGGFSGDTQYF. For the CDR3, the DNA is TGTGCCAGTAGTTTCGGAGGGTTCAGTGGAGATACGCAGTATTTT.

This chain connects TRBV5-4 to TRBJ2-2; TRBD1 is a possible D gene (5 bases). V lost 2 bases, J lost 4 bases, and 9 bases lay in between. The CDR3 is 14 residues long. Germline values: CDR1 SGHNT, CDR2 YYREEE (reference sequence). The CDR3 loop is CASSFPGLTGELFF. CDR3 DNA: TGTGCCAGCAGCTTCCCAGGGCTCACCGGGGAGCTGTTTTTT.

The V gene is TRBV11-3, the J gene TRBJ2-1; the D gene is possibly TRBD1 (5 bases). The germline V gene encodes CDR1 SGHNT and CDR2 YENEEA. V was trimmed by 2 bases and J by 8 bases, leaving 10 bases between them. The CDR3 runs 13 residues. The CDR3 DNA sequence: TGTGCCAGCAGCTTAAGCAGGGCCCATGAGCAGTTCTTC. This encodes CASSLSRAHEQFF.

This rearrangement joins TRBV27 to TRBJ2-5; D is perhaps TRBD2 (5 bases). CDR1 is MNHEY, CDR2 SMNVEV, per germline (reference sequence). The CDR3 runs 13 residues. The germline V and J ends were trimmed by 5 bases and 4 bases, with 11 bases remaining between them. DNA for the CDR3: TGTGCCAGCAGTAGAGGGTTTAGAGAGACCCAGTACTTC. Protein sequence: CASSRGFRETQYF.

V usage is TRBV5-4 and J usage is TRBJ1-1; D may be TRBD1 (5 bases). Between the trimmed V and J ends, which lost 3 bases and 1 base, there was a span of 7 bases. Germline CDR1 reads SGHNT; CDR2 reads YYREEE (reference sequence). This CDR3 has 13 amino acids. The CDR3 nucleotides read TGTGCCAGCAGCTGGGACTCGAACACTGAAGCTTTCTTT. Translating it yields CASSWDSNTEAFF.

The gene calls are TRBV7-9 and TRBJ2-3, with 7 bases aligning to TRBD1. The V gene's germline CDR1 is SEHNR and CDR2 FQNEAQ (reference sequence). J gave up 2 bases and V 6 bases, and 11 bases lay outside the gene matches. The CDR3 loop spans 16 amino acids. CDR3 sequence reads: CASRLFRGKDTDTQYF. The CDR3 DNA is TGTGCCAGCAGGTTGTTCAGGGGGAAAGACACAGATACGCAGTATTTT.